This T cell receptor beta chain stems from a study of T cells in Graves' hyperthyroidism and ophthalmopathy. Study results and caveats: Model-based prediction identified ophthalmopathy a median roughly 5.9 months prior to its onset. Expanded thyroid clonotypes (above 0.001) were mostly also found in blood.

From RNA transcripts, TCR beta CDR3 regions were amplified. When the TCR CDR3 underwent first-round RT-PCR, the HTBI primer set was used. TCRdb reprocessed the multiplex PCR reads with MiXCR, giving one entry per CDR3 protein. The sample records 650,000 to 800,000 distinct CDR3 sequences, 45% being singletons. Trimming took 6 bases from V and 7 from J; bases not matched to a gene: 3. This CDR3 region has 11 residues. Germline V gene lookup returns CDR1 SQVTM and CDR2 ANQGSEA. This clonotype was counted many times. Its antigen is undetermined. Patients showing uncontrolled infection, other autoimmune disease, pregnancy or lactation were ineligible. Diagnostic decisions used clinical symptoms, serum thyroxine and TRAb, thyroid ultrasound and orbital computed tomography.

The TCR sequence derives from an adult man with Graves' disease, either hyperthyroidism or ophthalmopathy (not recorded which). The sample was peripheral blood or thyroid tissue (not recorded which). The V and J genes are TRBV29-1 and TRBJ1-2; 9 positions match TRBD1. CDR3 protein: CSVGQGGGYTF. DNA of the CDR3: TGCAGCGTGGGACAGGGAGGTGGCTACACCTTC.